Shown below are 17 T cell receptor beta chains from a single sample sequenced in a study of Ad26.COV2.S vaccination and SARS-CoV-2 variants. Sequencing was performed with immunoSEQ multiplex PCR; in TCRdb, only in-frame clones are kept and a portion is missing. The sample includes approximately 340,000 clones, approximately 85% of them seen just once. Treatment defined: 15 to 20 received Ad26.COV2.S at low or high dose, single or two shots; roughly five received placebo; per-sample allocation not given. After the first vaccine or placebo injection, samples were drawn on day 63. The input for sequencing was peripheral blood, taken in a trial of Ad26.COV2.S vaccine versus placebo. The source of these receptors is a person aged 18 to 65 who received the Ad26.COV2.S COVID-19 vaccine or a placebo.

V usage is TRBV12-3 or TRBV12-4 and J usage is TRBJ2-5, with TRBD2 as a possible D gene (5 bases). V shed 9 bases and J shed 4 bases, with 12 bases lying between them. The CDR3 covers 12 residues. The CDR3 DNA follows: TGTGCCAGTGGCCCGAGCGGAGAGACCCAGTACTTC. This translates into CASGPSGETQYF.

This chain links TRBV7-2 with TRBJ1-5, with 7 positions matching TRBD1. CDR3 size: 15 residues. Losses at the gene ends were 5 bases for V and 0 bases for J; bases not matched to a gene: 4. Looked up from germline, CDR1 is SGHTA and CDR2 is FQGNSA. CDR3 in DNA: TGTGCCAGCAGCCTGGGACAGAATAGCAATCAGCCCCAGCATTTT. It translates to CASSLGQNSNQPQHF.

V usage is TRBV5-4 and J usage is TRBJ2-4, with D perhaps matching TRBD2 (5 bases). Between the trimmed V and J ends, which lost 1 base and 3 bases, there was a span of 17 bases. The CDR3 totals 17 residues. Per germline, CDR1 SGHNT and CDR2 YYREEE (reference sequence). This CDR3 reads CASSLSSSQVGKNIQYF. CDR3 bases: TGTGCCAGCAGCTTGAGTTCTAGCCAAGTGGGCAAAAACATTCAGTACTTC. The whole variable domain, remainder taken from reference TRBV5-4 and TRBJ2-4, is ETGVTQSPTHLIKTRGQQVTLRCSSQSGHNTVSWYQQALGQGPQFIFQYYREEENGRGNFPPRFSGLQFPNYSSELNVNALELDDSALYLCASSLSSSQVGKNIQYFGAGTRLSVL.

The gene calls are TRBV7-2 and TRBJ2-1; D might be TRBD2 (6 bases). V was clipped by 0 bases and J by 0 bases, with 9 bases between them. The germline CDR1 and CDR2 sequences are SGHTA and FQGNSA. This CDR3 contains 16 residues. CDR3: CASSLAGSGSYNEQFF. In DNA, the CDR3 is TGTGCCAGCAGCTTAGCAGGTAGCGGCTCCTACAATGAGCAGTTCTTC.

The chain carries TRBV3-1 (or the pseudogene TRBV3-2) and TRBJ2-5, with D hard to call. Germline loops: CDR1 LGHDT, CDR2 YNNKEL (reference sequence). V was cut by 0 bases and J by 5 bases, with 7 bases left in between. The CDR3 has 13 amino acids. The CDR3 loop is CASSQDSLETQYF. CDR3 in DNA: TGTGCCAGCAGCCAAGATTCTTTGGAGACCCAGTACTTC.

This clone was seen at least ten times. The CDR3 coding sequence is TGTGCCATCAGTGGTGGGTCAGGGGCCTATGGCTACACCTTC. Its translation is CAISGGSGAYGYTF. The chain uses TRBV10-3 and TRBJ1-2; TRBD1 might be the D (6 bases). The CDR3 has 14 amino acids. Germline-derived CDR1 and CDR2 are ENHRY and SYGVKD. The ends were cut back, 4 bases at V and 4 bases at J, with 13 bases in the middle.

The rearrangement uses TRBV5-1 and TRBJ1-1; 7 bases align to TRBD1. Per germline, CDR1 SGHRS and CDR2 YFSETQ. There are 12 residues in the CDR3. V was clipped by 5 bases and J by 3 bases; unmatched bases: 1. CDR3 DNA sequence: TGCGCCAGCAGGGACAGGTACACTGAAGCTTTCTTT. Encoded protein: CASRDRYTEAFF.

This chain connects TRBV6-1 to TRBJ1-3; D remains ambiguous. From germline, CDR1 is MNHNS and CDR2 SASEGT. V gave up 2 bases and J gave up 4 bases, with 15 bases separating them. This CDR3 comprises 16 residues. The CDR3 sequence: CASSEKLLVVGNTIYF. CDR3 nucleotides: TGTGCCAGCAGTGAAAAATTACTCGTTGTGGGAAACACCATATATTTT.

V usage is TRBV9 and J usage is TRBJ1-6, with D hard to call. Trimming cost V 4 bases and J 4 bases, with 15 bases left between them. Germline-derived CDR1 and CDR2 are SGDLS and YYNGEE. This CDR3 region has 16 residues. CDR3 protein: CASSSQSGPYNSPLHF. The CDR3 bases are TGTGCCAGCAGCTCCCAATCCGGGCCTTATAATTCACCCCTCCACTTT.

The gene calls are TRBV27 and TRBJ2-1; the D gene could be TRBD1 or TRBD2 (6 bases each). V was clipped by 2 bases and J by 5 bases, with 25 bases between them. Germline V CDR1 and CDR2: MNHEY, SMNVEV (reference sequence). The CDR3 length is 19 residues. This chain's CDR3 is CASSLKGGLSYPIHNEQFF. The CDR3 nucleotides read TGTGCCAGCAGTTTAAAGGGGGGCTTGAGCTACCCGATCCACAATGAGCAGTTCTTC.

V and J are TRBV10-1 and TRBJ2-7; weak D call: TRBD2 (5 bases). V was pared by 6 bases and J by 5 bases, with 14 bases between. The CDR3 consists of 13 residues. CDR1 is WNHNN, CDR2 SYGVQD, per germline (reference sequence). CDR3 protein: CASSELDAHEQYF. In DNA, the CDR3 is TGCGCCAGCAGCGAACTAGACGCCCACGAGCAGTACTTC.

CDR3 sequence (DNA): TGTGCCATCCAGCCCAGGAGCAACGAGCAGTACTTC. Its translation is CAIQPRSNEQYF. The chain links TRBV28 to TRBJ2-7; D gene ambiguous. The CDR3 runs to 12 residues. From germline, CDR1 is MDHEN and CDR2 SYDVKM. V was trimmed by 10 bases and J by 5 bases, leaving 15 bases between them.

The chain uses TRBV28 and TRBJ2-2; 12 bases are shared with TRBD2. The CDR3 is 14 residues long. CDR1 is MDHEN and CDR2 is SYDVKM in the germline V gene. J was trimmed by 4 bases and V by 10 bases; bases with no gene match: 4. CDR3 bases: TGTGCCACCCGACTAGCGGGAGTCACCGGGGAGCTGTTTTTT. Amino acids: CATRLAGVTGELFF.

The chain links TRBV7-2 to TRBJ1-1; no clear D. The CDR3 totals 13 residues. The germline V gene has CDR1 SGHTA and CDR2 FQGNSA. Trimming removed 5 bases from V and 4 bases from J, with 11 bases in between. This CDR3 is CASSLEAGTEAFF. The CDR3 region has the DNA TGTGCCAGCAGCCTAGAGGCGGGCACTGAAGCTTTCTTT.

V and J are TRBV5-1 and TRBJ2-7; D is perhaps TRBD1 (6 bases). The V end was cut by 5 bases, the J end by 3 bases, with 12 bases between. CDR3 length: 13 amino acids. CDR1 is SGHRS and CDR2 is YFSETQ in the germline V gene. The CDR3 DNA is TGCGCCAGCAGTGGGGGCGCGGTCTACGAGCAGTACTTC. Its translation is CASSGGAVYEQYF.

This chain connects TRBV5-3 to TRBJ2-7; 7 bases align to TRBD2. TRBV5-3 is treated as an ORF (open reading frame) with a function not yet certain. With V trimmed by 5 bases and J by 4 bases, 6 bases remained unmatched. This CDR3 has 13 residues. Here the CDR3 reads CARRVREEYEQYF. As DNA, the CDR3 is TGTGCCAGAAGAGTCCGGGAGGAGTACGAGCAGTACTTC.

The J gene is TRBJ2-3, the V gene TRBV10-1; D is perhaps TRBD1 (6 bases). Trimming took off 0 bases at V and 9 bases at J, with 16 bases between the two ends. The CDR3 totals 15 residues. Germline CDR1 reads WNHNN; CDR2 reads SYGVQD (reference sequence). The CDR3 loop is CASSESIGQSGTQYF. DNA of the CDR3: TGCGCCAGCAGTGAGTCGATAGGACAGTCAGGGACGCAGTATTTT.